These 28 T cell receptor beta chains originate from one sample sequenced in a study of regulatory T cells in long-lasting Graves disease. Assembly of TCR beta libraries relied on iRepertoire HTBI primers together with Arm-PCR of CDR3 regions. TCRdb reanalysed the multiplex PCR reads using MiXCR and keeps one entry per CDR3 protein. The sample has 300,000 to 400,000 distinct CDR3 sequences; 15% to 18% are singletons. As to time point: newly diagnosed GD, antithyroid drugs for less than 3 months. RNA isolated from PBMCs was used to make the TCR library. The specimen comprised peripheral blood mononuclear cells (PBMCs), sampled at new diagnosis, from a patient treated with antithyroid drugs. The origin of the receptors is a female donor with Graves disease.

This clonotype appeared many times. The CDR3 is CASSGRAGGNQPQHF. The CDR3 DNA reads as TGTGCCAGCAGTGGCAGGGCAGGGGGCAATCAGCCCCAGCATTTT. The chain combines TRBV6-1 with TRBJ1-5; perhaps TRBD1 as D (6 bases). Deletions cut 4 bases from V and 2 bases from J, with 12 bases between. CDR1 MNHNS and CDR2 SASEGT come from the germline V gene. CDR3 size: 15 residues.

J is TRBJ2-3 and V is TRBV5-1; D might be TRBD2 (5 bases). The germline V and J ends were trimmed by 6 bases and 4 bases, with 15 bases remaining between them. The CDR3 runs to 14 residues. CDR1 and CDR2 (germline): SGHRS, YFSETQ. The CDR3 DNA is TGCGCCAGCAAGGCCGGGGAACTATCAGATACGCAGTATTTT. It encodes CASKAGELSDTQYF.

The gene calls are TRBV6-2 or TRBV6-3 and TRBJ1-5; 7 positions match TRBD1. Germline V gene data show CDR1 as MNHEY and CDR2 as SVGEGT. V was pared by 5 bases and J by 7 bases, with 11 bases of the junction left unmatched. This CDR3 is 15 amino acids long. The CDR3 coding sequence is TGTGCCAGCAGTCAGTTCCAGGGGGTTGGGCAGCCCCAGCATTTT. It translates to CASSQFQGVGQPQHF.

This clonotype was picked up a small number of times. The chain employs TRBV30 and TRBJ1-6; no clear D gene. The ends were cut back, 0 bases at V and 5 bases at J, with 5 bases in the middle. Germline lookup yields CDR1 GTSNPN and CDR2 SVGIG (reference sequence). CDR3 length equals 13 residues. This CDR3 is CAWSVVDNSPLHF. The CDR3 DNA sequence: TGTGCCTGGAGTGTAGTGGATAATTCACCCCTCCACTTT.

This clonotype was seen at least ten times. CDR3 in amino acids: CAISPSAGTGNEKLFF. DNA of the CDR3: TGTGCCATCAGTCCTAGTGCCGGGACAGGGAATGAAAAACTGTTTTTT. The chain employs TRBV10-3 and TRBJ1-4, with 9 nucleotides matching TRBD1. V trimming: 5 bases; J trimming: 5 bases; junction bases outside the gene matches: 9. Per the germline V gene, CDR1 is ENHRY and CDR2 is SYGVKD. There are 16 residues in the CDR3.

This clonotype was detected a few times. The V and J genes are TRBV5-6 and TRBJ2-3; 12 nucleotides agree with TRBD2. The ends lost 4 bases at V and 3 bases at J; junction bases unmatched: 12. The CDR3 runs 18 residues. Germline V gene lookup returns CDR1 SGHDT and CDR2 YYEEEE. In DNA, the CDR3 is TGTGCCAGCAGCATCCTATTCGCGACTAGCGGGGGAACAGATACGCAGTATTTT. Protein product: CASSILFATSGGTDTQYF.

This clonotype was counted between two and nine times. The gene calls are TRBV12-3 or TRBV12-4 and TRBJ2-1; TRBD2 might be the D (6 bases). V was pared by 4 bases and J by 5 bases, with 15 bases between. CDR3 size: 15 residues. CDR3 amino acids: CASSSRNGGNNEQFF. DNA of the CDR3: TGTGCCAGCAGTTCTCGGAACGGGGGTAACAATGAGCAGTTCTTC.

This clonotype was seen more than once but under ten times. The V call is TRBV19, the J call TRBJ1-1; maybe TRBD1 (6 bases). V lost 7 bases and J lost 5, with 17 bases in between. This CDR3 is built from 14 residues. Germline V gene sequence: CDR1 LNHDA, CDR2 SQIVND (reference sequence). The CDR3 DNA reads as TGTGCCAGTAAGGGGGAGGGGTACGGTACTGAAGCTTTCTTT. Its protein is CASKGEGYGTEAFF.

This rearrangement joins TRBV27 to TRBJ2-3; 12 bases line up with TRBD1. V trimming: 4 bases; J trimming: 5 bases; junction bases outside the gene matches: 4. CDR1 and CDR2 (germline): MNHEY, SMNVEV (reference sequence). CDR3 length equals 15 residues. DNA for the CDR3: TGTGCCAGCAGTTGGGGGACAGGGGGCGGAGATACGCAGTATTTT. Its protein is CASSWGTGGGDTQYF.

This clonotype occurred many times. The chain is built from TRBV7-8 and TRBJ2-3; tentative D call: TRBD2 (5 bases). The CDR3 totals 16 residues. The germline V gene has CDR1 SGHVS and CDR2 FQNEAQ. Deletions cut 2 bases from V and 0 bases from J, with 12 bases between. The chain's CDR3 is CASSLLAGASTDTQYF. CDR3 DNA sequence: TGTGCCAGCAGCTTACTCGCGGGCGCTAGCACAGATACGCAGTATTTT.

This clonotype was recorded a few times. This chain uses TRBV20-1 with TRBJ2-2, with D perhaps matching TRBD1 or TRBD2 (6 bases each). CDR1 and CDR2 from the germline V gene are DFQATT and SNEGSKA (reference sequence). Trimming took 6 bases from V and 2 from J, leaving 16 bases between them. There are 15 residues in the CDR3. Here the CDR3 reads CSAERRGRNTGELFF. In nucleotides, the CDR3 is TGCAGTGCCGAAAGGAGGGGGAGAAACACCGGGGAGCTGTTTTTT.

The chain employs TRBV7-6 and TRBJ2-5; D is undetermined. The V end was cut by 1 base, the J end by 3 bases, with 15 bases between. Germline V gene lookup returns CDR1 SGHVS and CDR2 FNYEAQ. The CDR3 is made up of 16 amino acids. This CDR3 is CASSLVKGLGEETQYF. Written as DNA, the CDR3 is TGTGCCAGCAGCTTAGTAAAAGGGCTTGGGGAAGAGACCCAGTACTTC.

The chain carries TRBV20-1 and TRBJ1-5; 10 bases are a match to TRBD1. Germline CDR1 is DFQATT and CDR2 is SNEGSKA (reference sequence). This CDR3 has 14 residues. Trimming took 6 bases from V and 7 from J; bases not matched to a gene: 9. The CDR3 DNA follows: TGCAGTGCCCGACAGGGGGCGGAAAGCCAGCCCCAGCATTTT. Amino acids: CSARQGAESQPQHF.

This rearrangement joins TRBV10-1 to TRBJ2-3; 9 nucleotides agree with TRBD1. Losses at the gene ends were 4 bases for V and 0 bases for J; bases not matched to a gene: 11. This CDR3 is 18 amino acids long. In germline, CDR1 is WNHNN, CDR2 SYGVQD (reference sequence). As DNA, the CDR3 is TGCGCCAGCAGTGGTTCTACGGGACAGGGACATAGCACAGATACGCAGTATTTT. It codes for CASSGSTGQGHSTDTQYF.

This clonotype was observed a few times. The chain couples TRBV30 to TRBJ1-5, with TRBD1 matching over 9 bases. The CDR3 sequence is 14 residues long. The V and J ends lost 3 bases and 5 bases, in that order; junction bases with no gene match: 5. Per the germline V gene, CDR1 is GTSNPN and CDR2 is SVGIG (reference sequence). The CDR3 sequence: CAWSLGTGYQPQHF. As DNA, the CDR3 is TGTGCCTGGAGCCTCGGGACAGGGTATCAGCCCCAGCATTTT. Filled out from reference TRBV30 and TRBJ1-5, the complete variable domain reads SQTIHQWPATLVQPVGSPLSLECTVEGTSNPNLYWYRQAAGRGLQLLFYSVGIGQISSEVPQNLSASRPQDRQFILSSKKLLLSDSGFYLCAWSLGTGYQPQHFGDGTRLSIL.

On this clonotype: This sequence may be a read error, since a much larger clone differs from it by one base. The V call is TRBV6-1, the J call TRBJ1-5; unclear D gene. The V end was cut by 8 bases, the J end by 1 base, with 33 bases between. Germline CDR1 reads MNHNS; CDR2 reads SASEGT. There are 21 residues in the CDR3. The CDR3 loop reads CASAESPHLTRRRKSNQPQHF. CDR3 nucleotides: TGTGCCAGCGCCGAATCCCCCCACCTAACCCGAAGAAGAAAAAGCAATCAGCCCCAGCATTTT.

This clonotype was counted between two and nine times. A much larger clone lies one base from this, so it may be a read error. The J gene is TRBJ1-1, the V gene TRBV6-1; maybe TRBD1 (6 bases). The CDR3 length is 14 residues. Germline V gene lookup returns CDR1 MNHNS and CDR2 SASEGT. The CDR3 sequence: CASRGDTMNAEAFF. CDR3 sequence (DNA): TGTGCCAGCAGGGGGGACACTATGAACGCTGAAGCTTTCTTT.

This clonotype was recorded many times. V usage is TRBV18 and J usage is TRBJ2-7; unclear D gene. The length of the CDR3 is 12 residues. Looked up from germline, CDR1 is KGHSH and CDR2 is LQKENI. V lost 0 bases to trimming and J lost 5 bases, with 5 bases between them. The CDR3 protein is CASSPPWNEQYF. Here the CDR3 DNA reads TGTGCCAGCTCACCACCGTGGAACGAGCAGTACTTC.

This clonotype was counted only a few times. The chain recombines TRBV20-1 with TRBJ2-1, with 15 bases lining up with TRBD2. The end of the DNA aligns better with TRBJ2-5, so the J call may be wrong. CDR1 is DFQATT, CDR2 SNEGSKA, per germline (reference sequence). This CDR3 is 15 amino acids long. This CDR3 reads CSAIETGLAGGAQYF. The CDR3 nucleotides read TGCAGTGCAATCGAGACTGGACTAGCGGGGGGGGCCCAGTACTTC.

The table lists this clonotype with a few counts. V gene TRBV27 combines with J gene TRBJ1-2, with 9 bases matching TRBD1. The V gene end was trimmed by 5 bases and the J gene end by 4 bases; junction bases not matched to a gene: 5. The germline gives CDR1 MNHEY, CDR2 SMNVEV (reference sequence). The CDR3 consists of 14 residues. CDR3 sequence (DNA): TGTGCCAGCAGTCCAGGGACAGGGATCTATGGCTACACCTTC. Translating gives CASSPGTGIYGYTF.

This clonotype was recorded many times. The CDR3 DNA follows: TGTGCCAGCAGCGTAGTTCGAGTGGGCACCGGGGGGACTAATGAAAAACTGTTTTTT. It yields the protein CASSVVRVGTGGTNEKLFF. The V call is TRBV9, the J call TRBJ1-4, with D possibly being TRBD1 (5 bases). The germline V and J ends were trimmed by 0 bases and 2 bases, with 20 bases remaining between them. The germline V gene has CDR1 SGDLS and CDR2 YYNGEE. This CDR3 has 19 residues.

This clonotype was picked up many times. The chain carries TRBV11-2 and TRBJ1-4; D is uncertain. Trimming took 4 bases from V and 0 from J, leaving 12 bases between them. Germline CDR1 is SGHAT and CDR2 is FQNNGV. This CDR3 has 16 residues. This CDR3 reads CASSSYPQATNEKLFF. In nucleotides, the CDR3 is TGTGCCAGCAGCTCCTACCCACAAGCAACTAATGAAAAACTGTTTTTT.

The chain has TRBV9 and TRBJ2-3; D may be TRBD2 (6 bases). The germline V gene has CDR1 SGDLS and CDR2 YYNGEE. The CDR3 covers 15 residues. Trimming left V 0 bases short and J 2 bases short, with 10 bases between. CDR3: CASSVGRTNTDTQYF. For the CDR3, the DNA is TGTGCCAGCAGCGTAGGCCGGACTAACACAGATACGCAGTATTTT. The variable domain in full, completed from reference TRBV9 and TRBJ2-3, reads DSGVTQTPKHLITATGQRVTLRCSPRSGDLSVYWYQQSLDQGLQFLIQYYNGEERAKGNILERFSAQQFPDLHSELNLSSLELGDSALYFCASSVGRTNTDTQYFGPGTRLTVL.

This clonotype was counted between two and nine times. The chain recombines TRBV6-1 with TRBJ2-3; TRBD1 is a possible D gene (5 bases). The germline V and J ends were trimmed by 6 bases and 1 base, with 14 bases remaining between them. Germline CDR1 is MNHNS and CDR2 is SASEGT. The CDR3 runs 15 residues. The CDR3 DNA is TGTGCCAGCAGCCGGGCCAGGGAAGGCACAGATACGCAGTATTTT. Translating gives CASSRAREGTDTQYF.

V usage is TRBV6-1 and J usage is TRBJ2-3, with D tentatively TRBD2 (6 bases). The CDR3 contains 14 residues. Trimming removed 5 bases at V and 4 bases at J, with 13 bases between. Germline assignment: CDR1 MNHNS and CDR2 SASEGT. CDR3 DNA sequence: TGTGCCAGCAGTCCACTCCGGGACTCAGATACGCAGTATTTT. Its translation: CASSPLRDSDTQYF.

This clonotype was seen only a few times. V and J are TRBV18 and TRBJ1-5; the D is unclear. This CDR3 region has 14 residues. V was clipped by 0 bases and J by 2 bases, with 5 bases between them. Germline CDR1 KGHSH, CDR2 LQKENI. The CDR3 spells CASSPPQGNQPQHF. CDR3 in DNA: TGTGCCAGCTCACCACCGCAGGGCAATCAGCCCCAGCATTTT.

There are many counts of this clonotype. The rearrangement uses TRBV13 and TRBJ1-1; D call uncertain. Per germline, CDR1 PRHDT and CDR2 FYEKMQ (reference sequence). CDR3 length: 13 amino acids. As DNA, the CDR3 is TGTGCGAGCGGGCGTGACCCGAACACTGAAGCTTTCTTT. It yields the protein CASGRDPNTEAFF.

This clonotype was observed at least ten times. The CDR3 spells CASSHIATASFNYGYTF. CDR3 bases: TGTGCCAGCAGCCATATTGCGACAGCTTCCTTTAACTATGGCTACACCTTC. The chain employs TRBV7-9 and TRBJ1-2, with TRBD1 as a possible D gene (5 bases). Germline V gene data show CDR1 as SEHNR and CDR2 as FQNEAQ (reference sequence). Deletions cut 5 bases from V and 1 base from J, with 20 bases between. The CDR3 length is 17 residues.